A single sample is the source of the 12 T cell receptor beta chains below, sequenced in a study of Ad26.COV2.S vaccination and SARS-CoV-2 variants. Method: immunoSEQ multiplex PCR; TCRdb's copy keeps in-frame clones and lacks some. The profile shows about 480,000 clones, about 83% of them singletons. Regarding treatment: about 20 received Ad26.COV2.S at low or high dose, single or two shots; 5 received placebo; per-sample allocation not given. Each sample was drawn 63 days after the first injection (of vaccine or placebo). The material was peripheral blood, obtained in a trial of Ad26.COV2.S vaccine versus placebo. All receptors come from a person aged 18-65 years who received the Ad26.COV2.S COVID-19 vaccine or a placebo.

This chain links TRBV28 with TRBJ1-5, with D maybe TRBD1 (5 bases). The CDR3 covers 14 residues. Germline values: CDR1 MDHEN, CDR2 SYDVKM. Trimming took off 6 bases at V and 2 bases at J, with 11 bases between the two ends. The CDR3 nucleotides are TGTGCCAGCAGACGGACACGAGGCAATCAGCCCCAGCATTTT. Encoded protein: CASRRTRGNQPQHF.

The V gene is TRBV6-5, the J gene TRBJ1-5; unclear D gene. The ends were cut back, 1 base at V and 6 bases at J, with 4 bases in the middle. The CDR3 totals 12 residues. Germline V gene sequence: CDR1 MNHEY, CDR2 SVGAGI. The CDR3 spells CASSYFSQPQHF. CDR3 nucleotide sequence: TGTGCCAGCAGTTACTTCAGTCAGCCCCAGCATTTT.

The V gene is TRBV29-1, the J gene TRBJ1-4; no clear D. V lost 4 bases to trimming and J lost 0 bases, with 9 bases between them. The CDR3 sequence is 14 residues long. Per germline, CDR1 SQVTM and CDR2 ANQGSEA. The CDR3 loop is CSVAGTATNEKLFF. DNA of the CDR3: TGCAGCGTTGCGGGCACTGCAACTAATGAAAAACTGTTTTTT.

The chain employs TRBV5-1 and TRBJ2-7; D not certain. V was cut by 3 bases and J by 2 bases, with 15 bases left in between. Germline CDR1 reads SGHRS; CDR2 reads YFSETQ. CDR3 length: 15 residues. CDR3 loop: CASSWVRDTTYEQYF. CDR3 DNA sequence: TGCGCCAGCAGCTGGGTTCGAGACACCACCTACGAGCAGTACTTC.

This sequence joins TRBV6-5 and TRBJ2-6; tentative D call: TRBD1 (6 bases). The CDR3 runs 15 residues. CDR1 MNHEY and CDR2 SVGAGI come from the germline V gene. Trimming left V 8 bases short and J 0 bases short, with 11 bases between. CDR3 DNA sequence: TGTGCCAGCGCCGCAGGGGTCTCTGGGGCCAACGTCCTGACTTTC. Translated, it gives CASAAGVSGANVLTF.

As concerns this clone: Distinct nucleotide sequences in the sample also encode this CDR3. The chain's CDR3 is CASSPRPSSYEQYF. The CDR3 DNA reads TGTGCCAGCAGCCCCCGTCCTAGCTCCTACGAGCAGTACTTC. The chain recombines TRBV9 with TRBJ2-7; no clear D gene. Germline CDR1 SGDLS, CDR2 YYNGEE. Trimming left V 4 bases short and J 0 bases short, with 11 bases between. The CDR3 consists of 14 residues. Using reference TRBV9 and TRBJ2-7 for the parts outside the CDR3, the full variable domain is DSGVTQTPKHLITATGQRVTLRCSPRSGDLSVYWYQQSLDQGLQFLIQYYNGEERAKGNILERFSAQQFPDLHSELNLSSLELGDSALYFCASSPRPSSYEQYFGPGTRLTVT.

In this sample, this clone turned up once. The V gene is TRBV5-1, the J gene TRBJ2-5; D call uncertain. The V end was cut by 0 bases, the J end by 1 base, with 13 bases between. Germline CDR1 reads SGHRS; CDR2 reads YFSETQ. The CDR3 has 16 amino acids. The CDR3 sequence: CASSLDLWSAQETQYF. Here the CDR3 DNA reads TGCGCCAGCAGCTTGGACTTGTGGTCAGCCCAAGAGACCCAGTACTTC.

The chain combines TRBV24-1 with TRBJ2-4; D possibly corresponds to TRBD2 (5 bases). Per the germline V gene, CDR1 is KGHDR and CDR2 is SFDVKD. Trimming took off 3 bases at V and 0 bases at J, with 11 bases between the two ends. The CDR3 length is 16 residues. The CDR3 DNA reads as TGTGCCACCAGTGATCCCTCCGGGGAAGCCAAAAACATTCAGTACTTC. It translates to CATSDPSGEAKNIQYF.

The chain combines TRBV30 with TRBJ2-2; 11 bases line up with TRBD2. Germline values: CDR1 GTSNPN, CDR2 SVGIG (reference sequence). The V segment lost 2 bases and the J segment 1 base; nucleotides outside the gene matches: 15. This CDR3 has 20 amino acids. CDR3 amino acids: CAWSHPWRLAGGRNTGELFF. The CDR3 region has the DNA TGTGCCTGGAGTCACCCATGGCGGCTAGCGGGAGGCAGGAACACCGGGGAGCTGTTTTTT.

The chain joins TRBV30 to TRBJ2-7; 9 nucleotides align to TRBD1. Per the germline V gene, CDR1 is GTSNPN and CDR2 is SVGIG (reference sequence). This CDR3 spans 15 amino acids. Trimming took 2 bases from V and 4 from J; bases not matched to a gene: 9. The CDR3 DNA reads as TGTGCCTGGAGTTCCGGGACAGGGTTTCTGTACGAGCAGTACTTC. This encodes CAWSSGTGFLYEQYF. The full variable domain, its missing parts supplied by reference TRBV30 and TRBJ2-7, is SQTIHQWPATLVQPVGSPLSLECTVEGTSNPNLYWYRQAAGRGLQLLFYSVGIGQISSEVPQNLSASRPQDRQFILSSKKLLLSDSGFYLCAWSSGTGFLYEQYFGPGTRLTVT.

The chain has TRBV29-1 and TRBJ1-1; D unresolved. The germline V gene encodes CDR1 SQVTM and CDR2 ANQGSEA. CDR3 length equals 16 residues. V dropped 4 bases and J dropped 2 bases, with 20 bases sitting between them. CDR3 nucleotide sequence: TGCAGCGTTGTCCCCACCTCCCGAATTGGTAACACTGAAGCTTTCTTT. Amino acids: CSVVPTSRIGNTEAFF.

This clone came up a few times. The chain carries TRBV15 and TRBJ1-1, with D tentatively TRBD1 (6 bases). The length of the CDR3 is 17 residues. The germline V gene has CDR1 LNHNV and CDR2 YYDKDF (reference sequence). V lost 3 bases and J 5 bases, leaving 22 bases between the germline ends. Here the CDR3 reads CATSSAVGGVEGTEAFF. CDR3 nucleotide sequence: TGTGCCACCAGCAGTGCCGTTGGGGGCGTGGAGGGGACTGAAGCTTTCTTT.